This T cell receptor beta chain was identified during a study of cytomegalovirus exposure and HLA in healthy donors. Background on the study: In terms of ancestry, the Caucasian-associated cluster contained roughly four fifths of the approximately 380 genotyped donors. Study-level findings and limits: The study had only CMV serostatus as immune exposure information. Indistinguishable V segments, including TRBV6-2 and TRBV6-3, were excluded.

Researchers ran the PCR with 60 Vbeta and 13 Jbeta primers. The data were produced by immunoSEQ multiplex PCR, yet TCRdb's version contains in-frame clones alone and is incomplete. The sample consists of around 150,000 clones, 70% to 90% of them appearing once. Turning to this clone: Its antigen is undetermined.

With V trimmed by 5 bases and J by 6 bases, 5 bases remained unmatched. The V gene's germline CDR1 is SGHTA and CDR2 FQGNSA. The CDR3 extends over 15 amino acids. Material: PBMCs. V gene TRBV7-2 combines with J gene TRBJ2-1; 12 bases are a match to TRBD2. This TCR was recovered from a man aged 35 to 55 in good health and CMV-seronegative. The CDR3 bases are TGTGCCAGCAGCGTTCTAGCGGGGGGGCTCAATGAGCAGTTCTTC. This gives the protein CASSVLAGGLNEQFF.